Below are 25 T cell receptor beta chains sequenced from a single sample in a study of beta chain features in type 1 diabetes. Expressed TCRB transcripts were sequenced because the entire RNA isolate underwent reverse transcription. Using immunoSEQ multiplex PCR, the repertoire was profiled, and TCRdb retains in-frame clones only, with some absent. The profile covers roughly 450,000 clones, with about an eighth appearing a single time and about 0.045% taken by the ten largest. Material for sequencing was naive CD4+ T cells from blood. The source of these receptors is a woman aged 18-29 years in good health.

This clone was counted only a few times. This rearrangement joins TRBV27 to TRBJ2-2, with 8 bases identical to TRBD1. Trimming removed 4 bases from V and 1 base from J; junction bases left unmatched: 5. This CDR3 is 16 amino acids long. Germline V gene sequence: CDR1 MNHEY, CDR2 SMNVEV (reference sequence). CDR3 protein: CASSSATGVNTGELFF. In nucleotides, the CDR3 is TGTGCCAGCAGTTCAGCGACAGGGGTGAACACCGGGGAGCTGTTTTTT.

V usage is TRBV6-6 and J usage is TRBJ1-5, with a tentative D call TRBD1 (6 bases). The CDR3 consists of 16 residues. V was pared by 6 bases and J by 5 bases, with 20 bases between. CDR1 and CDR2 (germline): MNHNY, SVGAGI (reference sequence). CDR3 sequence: CASSLDGTPRDQPQHF. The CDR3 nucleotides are TGTGCCAGCAGCCTAGACGGGACACCTAGGGATCAGCCCCAGCATTTT.

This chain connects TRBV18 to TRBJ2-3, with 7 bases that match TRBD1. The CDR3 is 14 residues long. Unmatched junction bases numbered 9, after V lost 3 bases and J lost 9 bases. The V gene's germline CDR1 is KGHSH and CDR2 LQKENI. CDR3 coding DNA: TGTGCCAGCTCACCTCAGACAGGGTTCGTGACGCAGTATTTT. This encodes CASSPQTGFVTQYF.

DNA for the CDR3: TGTGCCAGTAGGAATAGCGGGAGGGCCTTGTATGAGCAGTTCTTC. It yields the protein CASRNSGRALYEQFF. The chain uses TRBV19 and TRBJ2-1, with 11 nucleotides matching TRBD2. Trimming at V came to 6 bases and at J to 8 bases, leaving 9 bases not matched to a gene. The CDR3 has 15 amino acids. CDR1 and CDR2 from the germline V gene are LNHDA and SQIVND (reference sequence). The variable domain in full, with the rest retrieved from reference TRBV19 and TRBJ2-1, is DGGITQSPKYLFRKEGQNVTLSCEQNLNHDAMYWYRQDPGQGLRLIYYSQIVNDFQKGDIAEGYSVSREKKESFPLTVTSAQKNPTAFYLCASRNSGRALYEQFFGPGTRLTVL.

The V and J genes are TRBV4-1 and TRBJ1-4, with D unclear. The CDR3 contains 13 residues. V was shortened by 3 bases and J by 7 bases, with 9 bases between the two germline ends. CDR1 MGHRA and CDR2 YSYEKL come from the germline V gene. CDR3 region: CASSHPFLEKLFF. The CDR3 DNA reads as TGCGCCAGCAGCCACCCATTTCTTGAAAAACTGTTTTTT.

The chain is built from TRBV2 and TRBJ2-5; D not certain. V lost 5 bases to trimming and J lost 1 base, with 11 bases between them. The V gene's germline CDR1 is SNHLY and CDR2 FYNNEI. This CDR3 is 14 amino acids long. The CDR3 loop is CASSFRQIQETQYF. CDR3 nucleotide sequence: TGTGCCAGCAGTTTCCGGCAGATCCAAGAGACCCAGTACTTC.

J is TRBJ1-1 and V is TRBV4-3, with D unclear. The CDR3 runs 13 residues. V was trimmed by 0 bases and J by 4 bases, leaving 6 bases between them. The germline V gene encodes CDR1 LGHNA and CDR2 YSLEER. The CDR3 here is CASSQEGFTEAFF. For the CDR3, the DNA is TGCGCCAGCAGCCAAGAAGGATTCACTGAAGCTTTCTTT.

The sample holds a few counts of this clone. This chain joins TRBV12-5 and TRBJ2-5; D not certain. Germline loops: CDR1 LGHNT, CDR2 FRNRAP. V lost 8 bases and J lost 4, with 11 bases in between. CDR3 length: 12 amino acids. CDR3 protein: CASKGFLETQYF. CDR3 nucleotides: TGTGCTAGTAAGGGTTTTCTAGAGACCCAGTACTTC.

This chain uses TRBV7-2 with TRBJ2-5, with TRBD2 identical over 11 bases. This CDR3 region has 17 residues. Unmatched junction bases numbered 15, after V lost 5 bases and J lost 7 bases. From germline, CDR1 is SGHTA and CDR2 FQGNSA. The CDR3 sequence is CASSLGLADSPSGTQYF. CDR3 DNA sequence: TGTGCCAGCAGCCTGGGACTAGCGGACAGCCCCTCGGGGACCCAGTACTTC.

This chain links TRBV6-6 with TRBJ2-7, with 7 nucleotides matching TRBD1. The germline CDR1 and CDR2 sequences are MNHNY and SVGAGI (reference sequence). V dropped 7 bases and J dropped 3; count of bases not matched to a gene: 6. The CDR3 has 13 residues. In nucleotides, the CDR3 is TGTGCCAGCAACTGGGACAGCCACTACGAGCAGTACTTC. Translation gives CASNWDSHYEQYF.

The CDR3 coding sequence is TGTGCCAGCAGGACGGAAAGCACAGATACGCAGTATTTT. This codes for CASRTESTDTQYF. The chain has TRBV2 and TRBJ2-3, with D hard to call. CDR1 and CDR2 from the germline V gene are SNHLY and FYNNEI. There are 13 residues in the CDR3. Trimming left V 6 bases short and J 0 bases short, with 7 bases between.

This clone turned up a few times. CDR3 loop: CASSLGQGRNQPQHF. The CDR3 DNA is TGTGCCAGCAGCCTCGGACAGGGTCGCAATCAGCCCCAGCATTTT. The chain is built from TRBV6-1 and TRBJ1-5; 8 bases map to TRBD1. Germline V gene data show CDR1 as MNHNS and CDR2 as SASEGT. The junction had 6 bases not matched to a gene; V was cut back by 6 bases and J by 2 bases. The CDR3 is 15 residues long.

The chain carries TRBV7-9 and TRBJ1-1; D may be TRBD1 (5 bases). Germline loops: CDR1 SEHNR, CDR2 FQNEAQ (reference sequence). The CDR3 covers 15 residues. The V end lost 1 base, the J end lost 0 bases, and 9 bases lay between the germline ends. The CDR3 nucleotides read TGTGCCAGCAGCTTAGGACAGACAATGAACACTGAAGCTTTCTTT. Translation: CASSLGQTMNTEAFF.

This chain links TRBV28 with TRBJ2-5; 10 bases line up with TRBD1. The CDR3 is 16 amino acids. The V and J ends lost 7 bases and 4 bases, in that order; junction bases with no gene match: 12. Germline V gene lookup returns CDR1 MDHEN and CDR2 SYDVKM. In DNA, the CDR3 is TGTGCCAGCACCATAGCTCAGGACAGGGGGGGAGAGACCCAGTACTTC. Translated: CASTIAQDRGGETQYF.

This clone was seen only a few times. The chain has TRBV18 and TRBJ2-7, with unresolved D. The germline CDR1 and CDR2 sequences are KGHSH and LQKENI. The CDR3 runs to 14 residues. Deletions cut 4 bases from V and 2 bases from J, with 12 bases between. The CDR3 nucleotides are TGTGCCAGCTCACTCAATGACGGTCCCTACGAGCAGTACGTC. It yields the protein CASSLNDGPYEQYV.

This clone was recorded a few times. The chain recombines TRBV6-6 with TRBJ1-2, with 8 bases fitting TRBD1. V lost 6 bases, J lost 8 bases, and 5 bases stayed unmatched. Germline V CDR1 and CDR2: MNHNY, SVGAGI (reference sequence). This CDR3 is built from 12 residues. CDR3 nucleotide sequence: TGTGCCAGCAGGGACAGGGAGAGAGGCTACACCTTC. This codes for CASRDRERGYTF.

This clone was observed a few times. CDR3 region: CASRPRGWDTEAFF. CDR3 DNA sequence: TGTGCCAGCAGACCACGTGGGTGGGACACTGAAGCTTTCTTT. V usage is TRBV5-6 and J usage is TRBJ1-1; the D is unclear. The CDR3 consists of 14 residues. Looked up from germline, CDR1 is SGHDT and CDR2 is YYEEEE. Trimming removed 5 bases at V and 3 bases at J, with 14 bases between. The variable domain in full, completed from reference TRBV5-6 and TRBJ1-1, reads DAGVTQSPTHLIKTRGQQVTLRCSPKSGHDTVSWYQQALGQGPQFIFQYYEEEERQRGNFPDRFSGHQFPNYSSELNVNALLLGDSALYLCASRPRGWDTEAFFGQGTRLTVV.

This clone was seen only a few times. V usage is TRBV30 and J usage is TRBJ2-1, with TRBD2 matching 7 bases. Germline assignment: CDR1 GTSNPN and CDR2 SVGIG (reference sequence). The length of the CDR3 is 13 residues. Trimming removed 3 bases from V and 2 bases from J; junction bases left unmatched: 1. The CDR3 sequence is CAWRGGAYNEQFF. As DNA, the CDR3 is TGTGCCTGGAGGGGAGGGGCCTACAATGAGCAGTTCTTC.

CDR3 sequence (DNA): TGTGCCAGCAAGGTGTCATTCACAGATACGCAGTATTTT. Protein sequence: CASKVSFTDTQYF. The chain carries TRBV2 and TRBJ2-3, with D unresolved. The germline V gene has CDR1 SNHLY and CDR2 FYNNEI. Between the trimmed V and J ends, which lost 7 bases and 2 bases, there was a span of 10 bases. The CDR3 is 13 amino acids.

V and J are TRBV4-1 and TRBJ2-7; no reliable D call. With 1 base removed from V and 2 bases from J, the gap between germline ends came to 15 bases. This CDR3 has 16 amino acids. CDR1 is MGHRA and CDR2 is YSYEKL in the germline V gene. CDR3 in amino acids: CASSQVPLMPTYEQYV. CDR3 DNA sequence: TGCGCCAGCAGCCAAGTGCCGCTCATGCCTACCTACGAGCAGTACGTC.

The CDR3 DNA is TGTGCCAGCACCCCCAGCGGAGCACTAATGGGCGGGGAGCTGTTTTTT. Translated, it gives CASTPSGALMGGELFF. The J gene is TRBJ2-2, the V gene TRBV5-4; TRBD2 is a possible D gene (5 bases). V was clipped by 6 bases and J by 7 bases, with 22 bases between them. The germline V gene encodes CDR1 SGHNT and CDR2 YYREEE (reference sequence). The length of the CDR3 is 16 residues.

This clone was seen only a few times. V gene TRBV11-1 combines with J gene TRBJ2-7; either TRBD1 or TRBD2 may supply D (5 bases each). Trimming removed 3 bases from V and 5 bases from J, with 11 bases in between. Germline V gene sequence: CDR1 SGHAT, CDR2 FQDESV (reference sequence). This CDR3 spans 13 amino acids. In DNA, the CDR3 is TGTGCCAGCAGCTTGGCGCCGGGGCACGAGCAGTACGTC. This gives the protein CASSLAPGHEQYV.

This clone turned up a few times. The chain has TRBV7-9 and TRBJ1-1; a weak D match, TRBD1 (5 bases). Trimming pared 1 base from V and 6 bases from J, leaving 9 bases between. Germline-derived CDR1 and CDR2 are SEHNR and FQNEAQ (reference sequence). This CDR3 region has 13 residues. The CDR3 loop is CASSLGREAEAFF. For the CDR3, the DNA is TGTGCCAGCAGCTTAGGCAGGGAGGCTGAAGCTTTCTTT.

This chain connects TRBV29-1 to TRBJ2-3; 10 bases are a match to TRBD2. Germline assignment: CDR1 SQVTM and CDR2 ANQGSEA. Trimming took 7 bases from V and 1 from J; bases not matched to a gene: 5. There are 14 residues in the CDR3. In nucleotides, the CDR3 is TGCAGCGCCGTAGCGGGAGGTGGCACAGATACGCAGTATTTT. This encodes CSAVAGGGTDTQYF.

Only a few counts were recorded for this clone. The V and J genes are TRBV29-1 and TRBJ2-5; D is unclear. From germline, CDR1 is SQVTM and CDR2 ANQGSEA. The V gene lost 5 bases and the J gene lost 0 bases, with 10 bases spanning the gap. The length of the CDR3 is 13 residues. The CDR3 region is CSVLLEYQETQYF. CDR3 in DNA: TGCAGCGTTTTATTAGAGTACCAAGAGACCCAGTACTTC.